Detailed here is one T cell receptor (beta chain). In the PCR, 60 Vbeta and 13 Jbeta primers were used. The data were produced by immunoSEQ multiplex PCR, yet TCRdb's version contains in-frame clones alone and is incomplete. The sample carries under 200,000 clones, around 80% recorded once. This entry belongs to a study of cytomegalovirus exposure and HLA in healthy donors. There are 18 residues in the CDR3. V shed 7 bases and J shed 3 bases, with 27 bases lying between them. In germline, CDR1 is MDHEN, CDR2 SYDVKM. The rearrangement joins TRBV28 to TRBJ1-2; a possible D gene is TRBD1 (6 bases). The sample comprised PBMCs. The clonotype originates from a young woman in good health and CMV-seronegative. The CDR3, as DNA: TGTGCCAGCACCACCGTTGCTGGGGGCCAGGTCGGGGACTATGGCTACACCTTC. Translated, it gives CASTTVAGGQVGDYGYTF.